Listed here are 29 T cell receptor beta chains from one sample, sequenced in a study of cytotoxic CD8 clonotypes in ibrutinib-treated CLL. Data came from immunoSEQ multiplex PCR; TCRdb stores just in-frame clones and leaves some out. This table has about 160,000 clones, approximately 77% appearing once. The input for sequencing was PBMCs, taken after 12 months of ibrutinib treatment. Receptors were obtained from a human donor with chronic lymphocytic leukemia.

The chain links TRBV4-2 to TRBJ1-1, with 7 nucleotides matching TRBD1. The length of the CDR3 is 16 residues. The V segment lost 4 bases and the J segment 0 bases; nucleotides outside the gene matches: 8. The V gene's germline CDR1 is LGHNA and CDR2 YNFKEQ. The DNA for the CDR3 is TGTGCCAGCAGCCTAGACAGGGATGGAATGAACACTGAAGCTTTCTTT. It encodes CASSLDRDGMNTEAFF.

The chain carries TRBV28 and TRBJ2-7, with 7 nucleotides matching TRBD1. Germline trimming cut 6 bases from V and 7 bases from J; bases unmatched to any gene: 12. This CDR3 is 14 amino acids long. Germline V gene data show CDR1 as MDHEN and CDR2 as SYDVKM. Written as DNA, the CDR3 is TGTGCCAGCAGCACAGGGGTCGCCCCACGGGAGCAGTACTTC. As protein: CASSTGVAPREQYF.

This clone was seen a few times. The chain employs TRBV7-9 and TRBJ1-1; D perhaps matches TRBD1 (5 bases). Germline-derived CDR1 and CDR2 are SEHNR and FQNEAQ (reference sequence). This CDR3 spans 17 amino acids. Trimming shortened V by 2 bases and J by 5 bases, and 21 bases separated the two germline ends. CDR3 amino acids: CASSLSLGTLGGTEAFF. The CDR3 nucleotides read TGTGCCAGCAGCTTAAGTCTGGGGACGTTAGGAGGGACTGAAGCTTTCTTT.

The chain recombines TRBV6-6 with TRBJ1-2; 7 positions agree with TRBD1. This CDR3 is built from 13 residues. The ends lost 6 bases at V and 2 bases at J; junction bases unmatched: 3. Per germline, CDR1 MNHNY and CDR2 SVGAGI (reference sequence). DNA for the CDR3: TGTGCCAGCAGCCAACAGGGGAACTATGGCTACACCTTC. Translating gives CASSQQGNYGYTF.

The chain uses TRBV4-3 and TRBJ2-1, with 9 bases matching TRBD2. The germline gives CDR1 LGHNA, CDR2 YSLEER. The CDR3 is 17 amino acids. The V gene end was trimmed by 3 bases and the J gene end by 6 bases; junction bases not matched to a gene: 12. The CDR3 here is CASSQALSGRVGNEQFF. The CDR3 region has the DNA TGCGCCAGCAGCCAGGCCCTTAGCGGGAGAGTCGGCAATGAGCAGTTCTTC.

The chain combines TRBV27 with TRBJ2-1, with 8 positions matching TRBD2. Germline lookup yields CDR1 MNHEY and CDR2 SMNVEV (reference sequence). The J segment lost 9 bases and the V segment lost 3 bases, leaving 10 bases of the junction unmatched. The CDR3 is 15 amino acids. The CDR3 protein is CASSLGAGVTAEQFF. In DNA, the CDR3 is TGTGCCAGCAGTTTGGGAGCGGGAGTAACCGCTGAGCAGTTCTTC.

In its sample, this clone was seen once. The rearrangement links TRBV9 to TRBJ2-1, with 15 bases lining up with TRBD2. The CDR3 consists of 15 residues. Trimming removed 4 bases from V and 8 bases from J; junction bases left unmatched: 4. Germline values: CDR1 SGDLS, CDR2 YYNGEE. The CDR3, as DNA: TGTGCCAGCAGCCCGGGACTAGCGGGGGGCGATGAGCAGTTCTTC. Residues: CASSPGLAGGDEQFF. The variable domain in full, completed from reference TRBV9 and TRBJ2-1, reads DSGVTQTPKHLITATGQRVTLRCSPRSGDLSVYWYQQSLDQGLQFLIQYYNGEERAKGNILERFSAQQFPDLHSELNLSSLELGDSALYFCASSPGLAGGDEQFFGPGTRLTVL.

This clone came up a few times. V gene TRBV4-1 combines with J gene TRBJ1-5; TRBD1 aligns across 8 bases. V gave up 3 bases and J gave up 3 bases; unmatched junction bases: 4. The CDR3 spans 15 residues. The V gene's germline CDR1 is MGHRA and CDR2 YSYEKL. The CDR3 loop reads CASSHAGQVNQPQHF. In DNA, the CDR3 is TGCGCCAGCAGCCATGCGGGACAGGTCAATCAGCCCCAGCATTTT.

The chain joins TRBV30 to TRBJ1-6, with a weak D call TRBD1 (5 bases). This CDR3 is 16 amino acids long. The V gene lost 4 bases and the J gene lost 4 bases, with 17 bases spanning the gap. CDR1 is GTSNPN, CDR2 SVGIG, per germline (reference sequence). CDR3 in DNA: TGTGCCTGGATTCAACCCGGGACGAGATATAATTCACCCCTCCACTTT. Translated, it gives CAWIQPGTRYNSPLHF.

The J gene is TRBJ2-2, the V gene TRBV7-3, with D unresolved. The CDR3 runs 15 residues. Per the germline V gene, CDR1 is SGHTA and CDR2 is FQGTGA. Trimming removed 3 bases from V and 4 bases from J, with 12 bases in between. CDR3 coding DNA: TGTGCCAGCAGCTTCACCCCTACTACCACCGGGGAGCTGTTTTTT. Translated, it gives CASSFTPTTTGELFF.

The chain uses TRBV7-3 and TRBJ2-1, with 8 bases lining up with TRBD2. V gave up 2 bases and J gave up 3 bases; unmatched junction bases: 3. CDR1 is SGHTA, CDR2 FQGTGA, per germline. The CDR3 has 15 amino acids. The CDR3 DNA reads as TGTGCCAGCAGCTTAGTCCTAGCGGGCTACAATGAGCAGTTCTTC. It specifies CASSLVLAGYNEQFF.

The chain recombines TRBV11-2 with TRBJ2-2; TRBD2 agrees at 11 bases. This CDR3 is 15 amino acids long. CDR1 is SGHAT and CDR2 is FQNNGV in the germline V gene. The trim removed 3 bases at V and 5 bases at J, leaving 2 bases unmatched. CDR3 amino acids: CASSLTSGTTGELFF. For the CDR3, the DNA is TGTGCCAGCAGCTTGACTAGCGGGACGACCGGGGAGCTGTTTTTT.

The sample holds many counts of this clone. V and J are TRBV18 and TRBJ1-4; D is perhaps TRBD1 (5 bases). V was pared by 3 bases and J by 7 bases, with 12 bases between. The CDR3 is 14 amino acids. Per the germline V gene, CDR1 is KGHSH and CDR2 is LQKENI. DNA for the CDR3: TGTGCCAGCTCACCGGCGCAGGGTGGTGAAAAACTGTTTTTT. It is translated as CASSPAQGGEKLFF.

This clone was picked up a small number of times. The rearrangement links TRBV9 to TRBJ1-3, with D maybe TRBD1 (6 bases). Germline V lookup: CDR1 SGDLS, CDR2 YYNGEE. The CDR3 contains 16 residues. The V gene lost 2 bases and the J gene lost 0 bases, with 12 bases spanning the gap. In nucleotides, the CDR3 is TGTGCCAGCAGCGTGGAGACAGGAAACTCTGGAAACACCATATATTTT. Translation gives CASSVETGNSGNTIYF. The whole variable domain, remainder taken from reference TRBV9 and TRBJ1-3, is DSGVTQTPKHLITATGQRVTLRCSPRSGDLSVYWYQQSLDQGLQFLIQYYNGEERAKGNILERFSAQQFPDLHSELNLSSLELGDSALYFCASSVETGNSGNTIYFGEGSWLTVV.

The chain recombines TRBV2 with TRBJ1-6, with D tentatively TRBD1 (5 bases). CDR1 is SNHLY, CDR2 FYNNEI, per germline. This CDR3 spans 13 amino acids. V was clipped by 7 bases and J by 9 bases, with 13 bases between them. CDR3 bases: TGTGCCAGCACCGGCAGGGAGACTTCACCCCTCCACTTT. Its protein product is CASTGRETSPLHF. The full variable domain, with the rest looked up from reference TRBV2 and TRBJ1-6, is EPEVTQTPSHQVTQMGQEVILRCVPISNHLYFYWYRQILGQKVEFLVSFYNNEISEKSEIFDDQFSVERPDGSNFTLKIRSTKLEDSAMYFCASTGRETSPLHFGNGTRLTVT.

This rearrangement joins TRBV5-1 to TRBJ2-5, with 8 bases that match TRBD2. Trimming cost V 0 bases and J 4 bases; bases outside gene matches: 8. Per the germline V gene, CDR1 is SGHRS and CDR2 is YFSETQ. The CDR3 runs 16 residues. The DNA of the CDR3 is TGCGCCAGCAGCTTGGATTCGGGGGGGTATTCAGAGACCCAGTACTTC. Translation: CASSLDSGGYSETQYF. The full variable domain, rest sourced from reference TRBV5-1 and TRBJ2-5, is KAGVTQTPRYLIKTRGQQVTLSCSPISGHRSVSWYQQTPGQGLQFLFEYFSETQRNKGNFPGRFSGRQFSNSRSEMNVSTLELGDSALYLCASSLDSGGYSETQYFGPGTRLLVL.

V and J are TRBV28 and TRBJ1-3; 8 bases are shared with TRBD1. The CDR3 runs to 15 residues. CDR1 and CDR2 from the germline V gene are MDHEN and SYDVKM. V lost 6 bases to trimming and J lost 2 bases; unmatched junction nucleotides: 6. Here the CDR3 reads CASSPKTGAGNTIYF. The CDR3 DNA sequence: TGTGCCAGCAGCCCAAAGACAGGGGCTGGAAACACCATATATTTT.

V is TRBV6-5 and J is TRBJ2-6; D is unresolved. Per germline, CDR1 MNHEY and CDR2 SVGAGI. The CDR3 totals 11 residues. Trimming left V 8 bases short and J 6 bases short, with 5 bases between. Here the CDR3 DNA reads TGTGCCAGCCAAGAGGCCAACGTCCTGACTTTC. Amino acid sequence: CASQEANVLTF.

This clone was detected a few times. V is TRBV18 and J is TRBJ1-2; no reliable D call. Germline CDR1 is KGHSH and CDR2 is LQKENI. The CDR3 length is 13 residues. With 5 bases removed from V and 4 bases from J, the gap between germline ends came to 11 bases. CDR3 in amino acids: CASSTGLSYGYTF. The CDR3 nucleotides read TGTGCCAGCTCAACCGGACTCAGCTATGGCTACACCTTC.

The chain combines TRBV7-2 with TRBJ1-2; possible D gene TRBD1, 6 bases. Deletions cut 1 base from V and 3 bases from J, with 9 bases between. The CDR3 totals 14 residues. Per the germline V gene, CDR1 is SGHTA and CDR2 is FQGNSA. For the CDR3, the DNA is TGTGCCAGCAGCTTAGACAGGGCCGACTATGGCTACACCTTC. The encoded protein is CASSLDRADYGYTF.

This chain joins TRBV5-5 and TRBJ1-1; no firm D call. The germline V gene has CDR1 SGHKS and CDR2 YYEKEE (reference sequence). Trimming removed 4 bases at V and 3 bases at J, with 13 bases between. The CDR3 covers 14 residues. CDR3 loop: CASSLTNGYTEAFF. The CDR3 nucleotides read TGTGCCAGCAGCCTGACTAACGGGTACACTGAAGCTTTCTTT.

This clone was observed a handful of times. J is TRBJ1-2 and V is TRBV5-1, with TRBD1 matching over 9 bases. Germline V gene sequence: CDR1 SGHRS, CDR2 YFSETQ. The V segment lost 4 bases and the J segment 4 bases; nucleotides outside the gene matches: 5. The CDR3 runs to 14 residues. CDR3 in DNA: TGCGCCAGCAGCACGGGACAGGGAGCCTATGGCTACACCTTC. Protein: CASSTGQGAYGYTF.

V is TRBV7-9 and J is TRBJ2-2, with no clear D. Germline-derived CDR1 and CDR2 are SEHNR and FQNEAQ (reference sequence). The V end was cut by 1 base, the J end by 6 bases, with 9 bases between. This CDR3 has 14 residues. The CDR3 bases are TGTGCCAGCAGCTTAGACGTTCAGGCCGGGGAGCTGTTTTTT. Residues: CASSLDVQAGELFF. The variable domain in full, with the rest retrieved from reference TRBV7-9 and TRBJ2-2, is DTGVSQNPRHKITKRGQNVTFRCDPISEHNRLYWYRQTLGQGPEFLTYFQNEAQLEKSRLLSDRFSAERPKGSFSTLEIQRTEQGDSAMYLCASSLDVQAGELFFGEGSRLTVL.

The V call is TRBV15, the J call TRBJ1-5, with D maybe TRBD1 (6 bases). CDR1 and CDR2 (germline): LNHNV, YYDKDF (reference sequence). This CDR3 is built from 17 residues. Trimming left V 2 bases short and J 0 bases short, with 14 bases between. CDR3 residues: CATSRKGTSYSNQPQHF. The CDR3 DNA sequence: TGTGCCACCAGCAGAAAAGGGACAAGCTATAGCAATCAGCCCCAGCATTTT.

The rearrangement links TRBV5-1 to TRBJ1-5; 10 bases fit TRBD1. After removal of 1 base from V and 1 base from J, the junction contained 17 bases not matched to a gene. The V gene's germline CDR1 is SGHRS and CDR2 YFSETQ. The CDR3 extends over 21 amino acids. The CDR3 DNA reads TGCGCCAGCAGCTTGAATCCTGTATGGGACAGGGGAAACCCGAGCAATCAGCCCCAGCATTTT. It is translated as CASSLNPVWDRGNPSNQPQHF.

V usage is TRBV5-6 and J usage is TRBJ2-1, with TRBD1 matching 7 bases. The CDR3 is made up of 16 amino acids. Trimming cost V 4 bases and J 11 bases; bases outside gene matches: 18. In germline, CDR1 is SGHDT, CDR2 YYEEEE. CDR3 protein: CASSRIPGQRLVKQFF. The CDR3 DNA reads as TGTGCCAGCAGCAGAATACCGGGACAGCGCCTGGTTAAGCAGTTCTTC.

The CDR3 here is CASTPHSFQETQYF. The CDR3 coding sequence is TGTGCCAGCACACCTCATTCCTTCCAAGAGACCCAGTACTTC. This sequence joins TRBV28 and TRBJ2-5, with no clear D. The germline CDR1 and CDR2 sequences are MDHEN and SYDVKM. CDR3 length equals 14 residues. The V end lost 7 bases, the J end lost 1 base, and 13 bases lay between the germline ends.

The V gene is TRBV29-1, the J gene TRBJ1-5; TRBD1 aligns across 7 bases. The germline gives CDR1 SQVTM, CDR2 ANQGSEA. CDR3 length: 11 amino acids. V was clipped by 2 bases and J by 11 bases; unmatched bases: 3. CDR3 in DNA: TGCAGCGTTGAACTGGGACAGACCCAGCATTTT. It codes for CSVELGQTQHF.

J is TRBJ2-1 and V is TRBV10-3, with unresolved D. This CDR3 is 16 amino acids long. Between the trimmed V and J ends, which lost 2 bases and 0 bases, there was a span of 11 bases. CDR1 and CDR2 from the germline V gene are ENHRY and SYGVKD. The chain's CDR3 is CAISETVGSSYNEQFF. In DNA, the CDR3 is TGTGCCATCAGTGAGACGGTGGGCAGCTCCTACAATGAGCAGTTCTTC.